The sample holds a few counts of the clone carrying this T cell receptor (beta chain). The antigen is unknown. Each CDR3 protein is one row after TCRdb ran MiXCR on the 5' RACE reads. Found here are tens of thousands of distinct CDR3 sequences, 11% of them singletons; the top ten hold around 12%. This record comes from a study of early T cells in non-severe SARS-CoV-2 infection. At the level of the study: RNA in bulk from unsorted whole blood was sequenced, and chains were unpaired.

This CDR3 is 12 amino acids long. The ends were cut back, 0 bases at V and 5 bases at J, with 7 bases in the middle. In germline, CDR1 is GTSNPN, CDR2 SVGIG (reference sequence). General observations from the study: Private and CD4 specificities were missed by VDJdb matching, skewed to anti-spike CD8.

The sample consisted of whole blood, taken at baseline. The receptor was derived from an adult who was a healthcare worker with PCR-confirmed SARS-CoV-2 infection or an uninfected control (not recorded which). The chain links TRBV30 to TRBJ1-1, with unresolved D. Here the CDR3 DNA reads TGTGCCTGGAGTGTTTCCCGAACTGAAGCTTTCTTT. Translation gives CAWSVSRTEAFF.